Listed below are T cell receptor beta chains from one sample, sequenced in a study of metastatic and nonmetastatic thyroid tumors. TCRdb re-called the PCR reads with MiXCR. This table has tens of thousands of clones, approximately 25% appearing once. Sequencing was carried out using blood. Receptor source: a female donor with papillary thyroid cancer or a benign thyroid nodule (not recorded which). Some clones in this sample may be carry-over from other donors' samples. Each CDR3 is given with its conserved first and last residue. D genes are given only for firm matches. Only part of the rows carry a size: once, few, many, or a class if the clone is expanded.

>TRBV28|TRBD1|TRBJ2-2|few
TGTGCCAGCAGGGCCGGGACAGGGGTGAACACCGGGGAGCTGTTTTTT
CASRAGTGVNTGELFF
>TRBV2|-|TRBJ1-1|many
TGTGCCAGCAGTGAACGGTCACGGGCTGAAGCTTTCTTT
CASSERSRAEAFF
>TRBV28|TRBD1|TRBJ2-1|-
TGTGCCAGCAGTTCGCCGGGACAGCGACATTATCAGTTCTTC
CASSSPGQRHYQFF
>TRBV7-9|TRBD1|TRBJ2-1|many
TGTGCCAGCAGCCGTGGGGACAGGGGGACATACAATGAGCAGTTCTTC
CASSRGDRGTYNEQFF
>TRBV6-1|-|TRBJ1-1|-
TGTGCCAGCAGGGGTGTGTTCGGGGCCGACGCTGAAGCTTTCTTT
CASRGVFGADAEAFF
>TRBV28|-|TRBJ1-6|few
TGTGCCAGCAGTGCACCCCTCCGGGGCTATAATTCACCCCTCCACTTT
CASSAPLRGYNSPLHF
>TRBV30|-|TRBJ2-6|-
TGTGCCTGGAGTGGACTCTCTGGGGCCAACGTCCTGACTTTC
CAWSGLSGANVLTF
>TRBV28|-|TRBJ1-1|once
TGTGCCAGCACTCAAAGGGGGGTCCAAGATGACGCTTTCTTT
CASTQRGVQDDAFF
>TRBV7-2|TRBD1|TRBJ2-7|many
TGTGCCAGCAGCTTAGCGCTCCAGGGACAGGGAGTTGACGAGCAGTACTTC
CASSLALQGQGVDEQYF
>TRBV5-1|TRBD1|TRBJ1-6|-
TGCGCCAGCAACTTATCACAGGGGAACTCACCCCTCCACTTT
CASNLSQGNSPLHF
>TRBV5-6|-|TRBJ2-4|many
TGTGCCAGCAGGGGAGGGGGGGTCGGTTTGGACTTC
CASRGGGVGLDF